One and the same sample provided the 32 T cell receptor beta chains below, sequenced in a study of T cell responses to AZD1222 COVID-19 vaccine. Sequenced by immunoSEQ multiplex PCR; TCRdb stores in-frame clones only, minus some. The sample includes approximately 220,000 clones, around 93% seen only once; the top ten take over 0.95%. This sample comprised peripheral blood, obtained on day 0 of MenACWY control vaccination. The receptors derive from an adult in good health.

This clone was seen only a few times. V usage is TRBV4-2 and J usage is TRBJ2-2; D may correspond to TRBD1 or TRBD2 (6 bases each). Germline lookup yields CDR1 LGHNA and CDR2 YNFKEQ. The CDR3 consists of 16 residues. Deletions cut 4 bases from V and 2 bases from J, with 14 bases between. This CDR3 is CASSLFGGTNTGELFF. DNA for the CDR3: TGTGCCAGCAGCCTGTTCGGGGGCACAAACACCGGGGAGCTGTTTTTT.

The chain joins TRBV6-5 to TRBJ1-1, with D perhaps matching TRBD1 (5 bases). The V end lost 4 bases, the J end lost 1 base, and 13 bases lay between the germline ends. The germline CDR1 and CDR2 sequences are MNHEY and SVGAGI. This CDR3 region has 15 residues. CDR3 residues: CASSSPGRPNTEAFF. CDR3 nucleotides: TGTGCCAGCAGTTCCCCGGGACGGCCGAACACTGAAGCTTTCTTT.

The V call is TRBV7-6, the J call TRBJ1-2; TRBD1 might be the D (5 bases). The germline V gene encodes CDR1 SGHVS and CDR2 FNYEAQ. V dropped 1 base and J dropped 4 bases, with 10 bases sitting between them. The CDR3 covers 14 residues. The CDR3 region is CASSLDTGGYGYTF. For the CDR3, the DNA is TGTGCCAGCAGCTTAGACACGGGGGGCTATGGCTACACCTTC.

The chain has TRBV11-2 and TRBJ1-1, with no clear D. The ends were cut back, 5 bases at V and 3 bases at J, with 10 bases in the middle. The CDR3 length is 13 residues. Germline CDR1 SGHAT, CDR2 FQNNGV. CDR3 coding DNA: TGTGCCAGCAGCGCTAAACCAGACACTGAAGCTTTCTTT. Amino acids: CASSAKPDTEAFF.

This clone was found once. The chain uses TRBV4-1 and TRBJ1-4; 7 bases are a match to TRBD1. J was trimmed by 11 bases and V by 2 bases; bases with no gene match: 14. Germline CDR1 MGHRA, CDR2 YSYEKL. This CDR3 has 16 amino acids. This CDR3 reads CASSQTRDSPQGKLFF. CDR3 sequence (DNA): TGCGCCAGCAGCCAAACCAGGGACAGCCCCCAGGGCAAACTGTTTTTT.

The chain recombines TRBV7-9 with TRBJ1-5, with a tentative D call TRBD1 (5 bases). The CDR3 runs to 15 residues. Trimming pared 1 base from V and 7 bases from J, leaving 14 bases between. Germline V CDR1 and CDR2: SEHNR, FQNEAQ (reference sequence). The CDR3 DNA follows: TGTGCCAGCAGCTTAGAAGGGGCTCCCGGGCAGCCCCAGCATTTT. Its protein is CASSLEGAPGQPQHF.

The chain has TRBV7-9 and TRBJ2-1; 12 positions match TRBD1. The CDR3 covers 14 residues. The V segment lost 9 bases and the J segment 7 bases; nucleotides outside the gene matches: 7. In germline, CDR1 is SEHNR, CDR2 FQNEAQ (reference sequence). CDR3 protein: CASVGQGARNEQFF. As DNA, the CDR3 is TGTGCCAGTGTGGGACAGGGGGCGAGGAATGAGCAGTTCTTC.

The J gene is TRBJ1-6, the V gene TRBV27; D not resolved. Trimming left V 5 bases short and J 10 bases short, with 12 bases between. CDR1 and CDR2 from the germline V gene are MNHEY and SMNVEV (reference sequence). The CDR3 runs 13 residues. CDR3: CASSLEYGSPLHF. The DNA for the CDR3 is TGTGCCAGCAGTCTGGAATACGGCTCACCCCTCCACTTT.

This chain links TRBV6-5 with TRBJ2-1, with 11 bases lining up with TRBD2. CDR1 and CDR2 (germline): MNHEY, SVGAGI. The CDR3 length is 16 residues. V shed 0 bases and J 6 bases; nucleotides not matched to a gene: 4. For the CDR3, the DNA is TGTGCCAGCAGTTACTCGGCACTAGCGGGGGTCAATGAGCAGTTCTTC. Amino acids: CASSYSALAGVNEQFF.

The chain uses TRBV19 and TRBJ1-5; TRBD1 is a possible D gene (5 bases). CDR1 is LNHDA and CDR2 is SQIVND in the germline V gene (reference sequence). Trimming stripped 3 bases from V and 6 bases from J, with 15 bases between. The CDR3 loop spans 15 amino acids. The CDR3 reads CASSIKVRGPQPQHF. In DNA form, the CDR3 reads TGTGCCAGTAGTATTAAAGTGAGGGGTCCTCAGCCCCAGCATTTT.

V gene TRBV6-5 combines with J gene TRBJ1-2, with no clear D. The ends were cut back, 6 bases at V and 8 bases at J, with 10 bases in the middle. Germline values: CDR1 MNHEY, CDR2 SVGAGI. The CDR3 loop spans 11 amino acids. This chain's CDR3 is CASRGWRGYTF. CDR3 nucleotides: TGTGCCAGCAGAGGGTGGAGGGGCTACACCTTC.

The rearrangement links TRBV6-1 to TRBJ1-1; D not resolved. V shed 1 base and J shed 3 bases, with 9 bases lying between them. The CDR3 runs 14 residues. The germline CDR1 and CDR2 sequences are MNHNS and SASEGT. The CDR3 region is CASSEGGLDTEAFF. The CDR3 DNA reads as TGTGCCAGCAGTGAAGGAGGGTTGGACACTGAAGCTTTCTTT.

V and J are TRBV7-2 and TRBJ1-1; 8 bases line up with TRBD1. The CDR3 contains 13 residues. The J segment lost 7 bases and the V segment lost 5 bases, leaving 6 bases of the junction unmatched. CDR1 and CDR2 (germline): SGHTA, FQGNSA. CDR3 protein: CASSQDRAGEAFF. The DNA of the CDR3 is TGTGCCAGCAGCCAGGACAGGGCCGGTGAAGCTTTCTTT. Full variable domain (outside the CDR3, taken from reference TRBV7-2 and TRBJ1-1): GAGVSQSPSNKVTEKGKDVELRCDPISGHTALYWYRQSLGQGLEFLIYFQGNSAPDKSGLPSDRFSAERTGGSVSTLTIQRTQQEDSAVYLCASSQDRAGEAFFGQGTRLTVV.

The chain combines TRBV7-9 with TRBJ1-2; D is unresolved. Germline V lookup: CDR1 SEHNR, CDR2 FQNEAQ (reference sequence). Between the trimmed V and J ends, which lost 5 bases and 0 bases, there was a span of 13 bases. CDR3 length equals 15 residues. CDR3 residues: CASSRPGLTNYGYTF. The CDR3 nucleotides read TGTGCCAGCAGCCGACCGGGATTAACTAACTATGGCTACACCTTC. Supplemented by reference TRBV7-9 and TRBJ1-2, the full variable domain reads DTGVSQNPRHKITKRGQNVTFRCDPISEHNRLYWYRQTLGQGPEFLTYFQNEAQLEKSRLLSDRFSAERPKGSFSTLEIQRTEQGDSAMYLCASSRPGLTNYGYTFGSGTRLTVV.

V is TRBV9 and J is TRBJ1-1; possible D gene TRBD1, 6 bases. V lost 4 bases, J lost 1 base, and 14 bases lay in between. The CDR3 runs to 15 residues. Germline CDR1 reads SGDLS; CDR2 reads YYNGEE. The CDR3 protein is CASSPRTAPNTEAFF. CDR3 nucleotides: TGTGCCAGCAGCCCGAGGACAGCCCCGAACACTGAAGCTTTCTTT.

The chain employs TRBV9 and TRBJ2-3; the match to TRBD1 covers 8 bases. The germline CDR1 and CDR2 sequences are SGDLS and YYNGEE. V lost 4 bases and J lost 2; bases outside the gene matches: 9. This CDR3 is 16 amino acids long. CDR3: CASSQTTGGFTDTQYF. The CDR3 coding sequence is TGTGCCAGCAGCCAGACAACAGGGGGGTTCACAGATACGCAGTATTTT.

This chain joins TRBV28 and TRBJ1-6; D unclear. Trimming removed 3 bases at V and 7 bases at J, with 10 bases between. Germline-derived CDR1 and CDR2 are MDHEN and SYDVKM. The CDR3 is 14 residues long. CDR3 bases: TGTGCCAGCAGTTTCCAGAAGAGCAATTCACCCCTCCACTTT. It translates to CASSFQKSNSPLHF. The complete variable domain, with remaining parts taken from reference TRBV28 and TRBJ1-6, reads DVKVTQSSRYLVKRTGEKVFLECVQDMDHENMFWYRQDPGLGLRLIYFSYDVKMKEKGDIPEGYSVSREKKERFSLILESASTNQTSMYLCASSFQKSNSPLHFGNGTRLTVT.

The J gene is TRBJ2-6, the V gene TRBV19; no clear D. CDR1 is LNHDA, CDR2 SQIVND, per germline (reference sequence). The CDR3 runs 15 residues. The V and J ends lost 7 bases and 2 bases respectively, with 12 bases between them. CDR3 bases: TGTGCCAGTACCGCCGATAGACCTGGGGCCAACGTCCTGACTTTC. This encodes CASTADRPGANVLTF.

This sequence joins TRBV27 and TRBJ1-3; TRBD1 agrees at 10 bases. V dropped 4 bases and J dropped 4; count of bases not matched to a gene: 4. In germline, CDR1 is MNHEY, CDR2 SMNVEV (reference sequence). CDR3 length equals 15 residues. CDR3 sequence (DNA): TGTGCCAGCAGTTCGACAGGGGGCAGAGGAAACACCATATATTTT. The encoded protein is CASSSTGGRGNTIYF.

CDR3 in DNA: TGTGCCAGCAGCTCCACAGGGGGCAGCCCAGATACGCAGTATTTT. This gives the protein CASSSTGGSPDTQYF. This rearrangement joins TRBV7-2 to TRBJ2-3; 9 nucleotides align to TRBD1. The V gene's germline CDR1 is SGHTA and CDR2 FQGNSA. The CDR3 extends over 15 amino acids. Unmatched junction bases numbered 6, after V lost 4 bases and J lost 4 bases.

V usage is TRBV7-8 and J usage is TRBJ2-1, with 10 bases matching TRBD2. The CDR3 covers 13 residues. The junction had 8 bases not matched to a gene; V was cut back by 3 bases and J by 15 bases. Germline-derived CDR1 and CDR2 are SGHVS and FQNEAQ. The CDR3 DNA reads TGTGCCAGCAGCTTGGGAGCGGGGGGGTTTACGTTCTTC. It translates to CASSLGAGGFTFF.

The rearrangement uses TRBV7-2 and TRBJ2-7, with D possibly TRBD1 on 5 matching bases. Germline V lookup: CDR1 SGHTA, CDR2 FQGNSA. With 3 bases removed from V and 6 bases from J, the gap between germline ends came to 15 bases. This CDR3 has 14 amino acids. CDR3 sequence: CASSLDQGLFEQYF. The CDR3 nucleotides read TGTGCCAGCAGCTTGGATCAGGGTCTCTTCGAGCAGTACTTC.

The gene calls are TRBV5-5 and TRBJ1-5, with 8 bases fitting TRBD1. The CDR3 is 17 residues long. From germline, CDR1 is SGHKS and CDR2 YYEKEE (reference sequence). J lost 1 base, V lost 1 base, and 7 bases had no gene match. CDR3 DNA: TGTGCCAGCAGCTTGAACAGGGGGTCTGGGAGCAATCAGCCCCAGCATTTT. Amino acids: CASSLNRGSGSNQPQHF. Full variable domain (outside the CDR3, taken from reference TRBV5-5 and TRBJ1-5): DAGVTQSPTHLIKTRGQQVTLRCSPISGHKSVSWYQQVLGQGPQFIFQYYEKEERGRGNFPDRFSARQFPNYSSELNVNALLLGDSALYLCASSLNRGSGSNQPQHFGDGTRLSIL.

In its sample, this clone was seen once. This rearrangement joins TRBV11-2 to TRBJ1-5; the D gene is possibly TRBD1 (5 bases). Germline CDR1 is SGHAT and CDR2 is FQNNGV. V lost 4 bases and J lost 3, with 10 bases in between. The CDR3 has 14 residues. The CDR3 DNA follows: TGTGCCAGCAGCTCCCCAGGGAACAATCAGCCCCAGCATTTT. Translation gives CASSSPGNNQPQHF.

This chain links TRBV7-2 with TRBJ1-4; D possibly corresponds to TRBD1 (5 bases). CDR1 SGHTA and CDR2 FQGNSA come from the germline V gene. The CDR3 is 15 amino acids. The V gene lost 5 bases and the J gene lost 3 bases, with 13 bases spanning the gap. CDR3: CASSPGPHANEKLFF. DNA for the CDR3: TGTGCCAGCAGCCCGGGACCTCACGCTAATGAAAAACTGTTTTTT. Drawing the rest from reference TRBV7-2 and TRBJ1-4, the complete variable domain is GAGVSQSPSNKVTEKGKDVELRCDPISGHTALYWYRQSLGQGLEFLIYFQGNSAPDKSGLPSDRFSAERTGGSVSTLTIQRTQQEDSAVYLCASSPGPHANEKLFFGSGTQLSVL.

CDR3 DNA: TGTGCCACCAGCCTGCAGCTATCGGGGGGCCTTAACTATGGCTACACCTTC. Its translation: CATSLQLSGGLNYGYTF. The chain carries TRBV15 and TRBJ1-2; a possible D gene is TRBD1 (6 bases). The V end was cut by 5 bases, the J end by 1 base, with 20 bases between. This CDR3 region has 17 residues. The germline CDR1 and CDR2 sequences are LNHNV and YYDKDF (reference sequence).

The chain is built from TRBV30 and TRBJ1-4; no firm D call. This CDR3 is 13 amino acids long. V lost 2 bases to trimming and J lost 7 bases, with 11 bases between them. Germline V gene lookup returns CDR1 GTSNPN and CDR2 SVGIG (reference sequence). For the CDR3, the DNA is TGTGCCTGGAGTACCCAGTTCGGTGAAAAACTGTTTTTT. It is translated as CAWSTQFGEKLFF.

The rearrangement joins TRBV11-1 to TRBJ1-4; D ambiguous. This CDR3 region has 14 residues. Germline CDR1 is SGHAT and CDR2 is FQDESV (reference sequence). Trimming stripped 2 bases from V and 10 bases from J, with 14 bases between. In nucleotides, the CDR3 is TGTGCCAGCAGCTTATTTGGGGAGAGCCGAAAACTGTTTTTT. This translates into CASSLFGESRKLFF.

The V call is TRBV9, the J call TRBJ2-3, with a weak D call TRBD1 (5 bases). Trimming stripped 3 bases from V and 4 bases from J, with 12 bases between. This CDR3 spans 14 amino acids. CDR1 SGDLS and CDR2 YYNGEE come from the germline V gene. CDR3 nucleotides: TGTGCCAGCAGCGGCAGGGCCAGCCCAGATACGCAGTATTTT. As protein: CASSGRASPDTQYF.

This clone showed up just a few times. The chain carries TRBV28 and TRBJ1-2; D might be TRBD1 (5 bases). V lost 6 bases, J lost 7 bases, and 21 bases lay in between. Germline V gene lookup returns CDR1 MDHEN and CDR2 SYDVKM. The CDR3 has 15 residues. The CDR3 loop reads CASSYSGGRASGYTF. The CDR3, as DNA: TGTGCCAGCAGCTACAGCGGGGGGAGGGCTTCTGGCTACACCTTC.

The CDR3 DNA follows: TGTGCCAGCAGTTACAGGGCCGGAGGCAATCAGCCCCAGCATTTT. This encodes CASSYRAGGNQPQHF. This sequence joins TRBV7-8 and TRBJ1-5, with TRBD1 as a possible D gene (6 bases). Trimming removed 6 bases at V and 2 bases at J, with 14 bases between. CDR3 size: 15 residues. Germline lookup yields CDR1 SGHVS and CDR2 FQNEAQ.

In this sample, this clone turned up once. The V gene is TRBV5-1, the J gene TRBJ1-1; 7 nucleotides line up with TRBD1. The junction had 4 bases not matched to a gene; V was cut back by 4 bases and J by 1 base. The CDR3 has 14 residues. Germline values: CDR1 SGHRS, CDR2 YFSETQ. CDR3 DNA sequence: TGCGCCAGCAGCCCCGGGGACAGGAACACTGAAGCTTTCTTT. Translated: CASSPGDRNTEAFF. The full variable domain, rest sourced from reference TRBV5-1 and TRBJ1-1, is KAGVTQTPRYLIKTRGQQVTLSCSPISGHRSVSWYQQTPGQGLQFLFEYFSETQRNKGNFPGRFSGRQFSNSRSEMNVSTLELGDSALYLCASSPGDRNTEAFFGQGTRLTVV.